What follows describes a single T cell receptor (beta chain). The data derive from a study of shared clonotypes between healthy human individuals. Original processing notes: Filtering of immunoSEQ junctional sequences could not match full-length read filtering. Assay used: immunoSEQ multiplex PCR; TCRdb lists only in-frame clones, some missing. V and J calls and clone size are as listed in that table; D and trimming were resolved from the DNA. The table records 450,000 to 650,000 clones, around 77% of them present only once. This CDR3 contains 13 residues. The V gene's germline CDR1 is MNHEY and CDR2 SMNVEV (reference sequence).

The sample comprised PBMCs. This TCR was recovered from a woman aged 40 to 50 in good health. Some clones in this sample may be carry-over from other donors' samples. This chain joins TRBV27 and TRBJ2-7, with D perhaps TRBD2 (5 bases). With the DNA end fitting TRBJ2-1 better, the J assignment may be wrong. CDR3 nucleotide sequence: TGTGCCAGCAGTTACCACTCCCGGGGTGAGCAGTTCTTC. It is translated as CASSYHSRGEQFF.